What follows are 25 T cell receptor beta chains derived from one specimen sequenced in a study of OX40 agonist ivuxolimab in advanced cancers. Assay: immunoSEQ multiplex PCR; the TCRdb copy retains only in-frame clones and omits some. The sample consists of over 55,000 clones, just under 95% of them appearing once. The source material was CD4+ or CD8+ T cells sorted from blood, sampled in a trial of the OX40 agonist ivuxolimab. Receptors were obtained from an adult with an advanced solid tumor such as melanoma, head and neck, liver or kidney cancer.

The genes are TRBV7-2 and TRBJ1-4, with 10 bases that match TRBD1. CDR3 length: 15 amino acids. CDR1 and CDR2 (germline): SGHTA, FQGNSA. The J segment lost 8 bases and the V segment lost 3 bases, leaving 6 bases of the junction unmatched. CDR3 DNA: TGTGCCAGCAGCTTTACGACAGGGGGCCGGGAAAAACTGTTTTTT. This codes for CASSFTTGGREKLFF.

The chain uses TRBV13 and TRBJ2-1; 9 positions agree with TRBD2. The CDR3 loop spans 14 amino acids. Trimming at V came to 5 bases and at J to 6 bases, leaving 5 bases not matched to a gene. The germline gives CDR1 PRHDT, CDR2 FYEKMQ (reference sequence). The CDR3 loop reads CASSPGLALNEQFF. The CDR3 DNA reads as TGTGCCAGCAGCCCGGGACTAGCTCTCAATGAGCAGTTCTTC.

J is TRBJ2-1 and V is TRBV7-9; the D gene is possibly TRBD1 (6 bases). Trimming removed 4 bases at V and 7 bases at J, with 20 bases between. The CDR3 length is 16 residues. Germline assignment: CDR1 SEHNR and CDR2 FQNEAQ (reference sequence). CDR3 nucleotide sequence: TGTGCCAGCAGCTCCCCACCGGGACAAGCTTCTAATGAGCAGTTCTTC. Translated, it gives CASSSPPGQASNEQFF.

This chain links TRBV7-9 with TRBJ2-7; D assignment may be TRBD1 or TRBD2 (5 bases each). CDR1 SEHNR and CDR2 FQNEAQ come from the germline V gene (reference sequence). Trimming removed 1 base at V and 3 bases at J, with 16 bases between. This CDR3 contains 16 residues. The CDR3 nucleotides are TGTGCCAGCAGCTTAGACGGGGTCCAGGGATTCTACGAGCAGTACTTC. Residues: CASSLDGVQGFYEQYF.

This chain connects TRBV4-3 to TRBJ1-1; maybe TRBD1 (5 bases). Germline-derived CDR1 and CDR2 are LGHNA and YSLEER. This CDR3 spans 14 amino acids. With 4 bases removed from V and 1 base from J, the gap between germline ends came to 10 bases. The CDR3 loop is CASSPRQWNTEAFF. CDR3 DNA: TGCGCCAGCAGCCCCCGACAGTGGAACACTGAAGCTTTCTTT.

The chain employs TRBV5-8 and TRBJ1-4; unclear D gene. Germline lookup yields CDR1 SGHTS and CDR2 YDEGEE. The CDR3 spans 13 residues. Between the trimmed V and J ends, which lost 4 bases and 3 bases, there was a span of 7 bases. This CDR3 is CASSLAANEKLFF. The DNA for the CDR3 is TGTGCCAGCAGCCTGGCGGCTAATGAAAAACTGTTTTTT.

The chain couples TRBV4-1 to TRBJ2-1, with 10 bases aligning to TRBD2. The CDR3 is 14 residues long. CDR1 MGHRA and CDR2 YSYEKL come from the germline V gene. After removal of 1 base from V and 7 bases from J, the junction contained 1 base not matched to a gene. CDR3 sequence reads: CASSQVGLANEQFF. The CDR3 DNA reads as TGCGCCAGCAGCCAAGTGGGACTAGCGAATGAGCAGTTCTTC.

With regard to this clone: An end of the junction does not agree with germline; a read error may underlie this. The rearrangement joins TRBV7-7 to TRBJ2-7; D remains unclear. The CDR3 contains 13 residues. Germline V gene data show CDR1 as SSHAT and CDR2 as FNYEAQ (reference sequence). CDR3 sequence reads: CASSPAGRYEQYF. The CDR3 DNA follows: TGTGCTAGCAGCCCAGCTGGGCGCTACGAGCAGTACTTC.

The genes are TRBV27 and TRBJ2-7; D not resolved. Trimming removed 5 bases at V and 6 bases at J, with 17 bases between. This CDR3 has 14 amino acids. Germline V gene sequence: CDR1 MNHEY, CDR2 SMNVEV (reference sequence). Written as DNA, the CDR3 is TGTGCCAGCAGTATTCAACCTTCCATCGGCGAGCAGTACTTC. Protein product: CASSIQPSIGEQYF.

V usage is TRBV10-3 and J usage is TRBJ1-1; D unclear. Trimming cost V 2 bases and J 1 base, with 11 bases left between them. The CDR3 spans 15 residues. Per the germline V gene, CDR1 is ENHRY and CDR2 is SYGVKD. CDR3 sequence (DNA): TGTGCCATCAGTGAGAACTTGCGGCGGAACACTGAAGCTTTCTTT. Its translation: CAISENLRRNTEAFF.

This clone was recorded only once. The chain is built from TRBV29-1 and TRBJ2-7; D possibly corresponds to TRBD1 (6 bases). Germline CDR1 and CDR2: SQVTM and ANQGSEA. The CDR3 contains 19 residues. The V gene lost 4 bases and the J gene lost 3 bases, with 31 bases spanning the gap. The CDR3 DNA follows: TGCAGCGTTGTATATCCGAAAGCGCCTGGAACGGGACAATACTACGAGCAGTACTTC. It is translated as CSVVYPKAPGTGQYYEQYF.

This sequence joins TRBV13 and TRBJ2-7; D gene ambiguous. CDR1 is PRHDT, CDR2 FYEKMQ, per germline (reference sequence). This CDR3 has 11 amino acids. Trimming stripped 0 bases from V and 5 bases from J, with 2 bases between. CDR3 coding DNA: TGTGCCAGCAGCTTAGGCCACGAGCAGTACTTC. It is translated as CASSLGHEQYF.

This chain uses TRBV4-1 with TRBJ1-1; D uncertain. Germline V gene lookup returns CDR1 MGHRA and CDR2 YSYEKL. Trimming cost V 1 base and J 6 bases, with 9 bases left between them. This CDR3 is 13 amino acids long. In nucleotides, the CDR3 is TGCGCCAGCAGCCAAGTCAGAATATCTGAAGCTTTCTTT. Its translation is CASSQVRISEAFF.

V gene TRBV7-2 combines with J gene TRBJ1-6; no clear D gene. CDR1 and CDR2 from the germline V gene are SGHTA and FQGNSA. V lost 5 bases to trimming and J lost 6 bases, with 11 bases between them. CDR3 length equals 14 residues. CDR3 DNA: TGTGCCAGCAGCGTAGGAGATAGTAATTCACCCCTCCACTTT. It is translated as CASSVGDSNSPLHF.

This chain connects TRBV29-1 to TRBJ2-7; no clear D. The CDR3 runs 12 residues. Trimming pared 7 bases from V and 0 bases from J, leaving 10 bases between. Germline-derived CDR1 and CDR2 are SQVTM and ANQGSEA. The CDR3 DNA is TGCAGCGGCCAGACGGGCTCCTACGAGCAGTACTTC. Its protein is CSGQTGSYEQYF.

V and J are TRBV28 and TRBJ2-7; no clear D. Trimming removed 5 bases at V and 3 bases at J, with 8 bases between. The CDR3 sequence is 12 residues long. Germline CDR1 reads MDHEN; CDR2 reads SYDVKM. The CDR3 loop reads CASSVRVYEQYF. Here the CDR3 DNA reads TGTGCCAGCAGTGTCAGAGTCTACGAGCAGTACTTC.

The chain is built from TRBV28 and TRBJ1-1; 8 bases map to TRBD1. Germline V gene sequence: CDR1 MDHEN, CDR2 SYDVKM. This CDR3 is built from 14 residues. Trimming cost V 5 bases and J 1 base; bases outside gene matches: 3. CDR3: CASSRDRPNTEAFF. CDR3 DNA sequence: TGTGCCAGCAGTCGGGACAGGCCGAACACTGAAGCTTTCTTT. Complete variable domain (other parts from reference TRBV28 and TRBJ1-1): DVKVTQSSRYLVKRTGEKVFLECVQDMDHENMFWYRQDPGLGLRLIYFSYDVKMKEKGDIPEGYSVSREKKERFSLILESASTNQTSMYLCASSRDRPNTEAFFGQGTRLTVV.

V and J are TRBV10-3 and TRBJ2-3; 9 bases agree with TRBD2. This CDR3 is 18 amino acids long. CDR1 ENHRY and CDR2 SYGVKD come from the germline V gene. V was clipped by 2 bases and J by 2 bases; unmatched bases: 11. Here the CDR3 DNA reads TGTGCCATCAGTGAGCCAGAGCTACGCGGGGGGGACACAGATACGCAGTATTTT. It is translated as CAISEPELRGGDTDTQYF.

The rearrangement uses TRBV9 and TRBJ1-1; D not certain. CDR3 length: 13 residues. Germline CDR1 and CDR2: SGDLS and YYNGEE. The V end lost 1 base, the J end lost 3 bases, and 7 bases lay between the germline ends. The CDR3 DNA is TGTGCCAGCAGCGTACTTGAATACACTGAAGCTTTCTTT. This gives the protein CASSVLEYTEAFF.

The J gene is TRBJ2-7, the V gene TRBV7-2, with TRBD2 identical over 10 bases. V was clipped by 3 bases and J by 3 bases; unmatched bases: 5. From germline, CDR1 is SGHTA and CDR2 FQGNSA. CDR3 length equals 15 residues. The CDR3 loop is CASSLSSGSYYEQYF. DNA of the CDR3: TGTGCCAGCAGCTTGTCTAGCGGGAGTTACTACGAGCAGTACTTC.

The J gene is TRBJ2-1, the V gene TRBV7-9, with a tentative D call TRBD2 (7 bases). Trimming stripped 3 bases from V and 8 bases from J, with 20 bases between. Germline V CDR1 and CDR2: SEHNR, FQNEAQ (reference sequence). The CDR3 runs to 16 residues. CDR3 bases: TGTGCCAGCAGCTTCCTCGGGGGGCAAGAGCCCGATGAGCAGTTCTTC. Translating it yields CASSFLGGQEPDEQFF.

This chain links TRBV25-1 with TRBJ2-7; D is perhaps TRBD1 or TRBD2 (6 bases each). Between the trimmed V and J ends, which lost 1 base and 1 base, there was a span of 14 bases. CDR1 is MGHDK, CDR2 SYGVNS, per germline. The CDR3 consists of 16 residues. CDR3 bases: TGTGCCAGCAGTGAATGGGGGGACATAAAATCCTACGAGCAGTACTTC. It specifies CASSEWGDIKSYEQYF.

This chain links TRBV19 with TRBJ1-2, with D hard to call. V was cut by 5 bases and J by 4 bases, with 8 bases left in between. The CDR3 has 12 amino acids. Per the germline V gene, CDR1 is LNHDA and CDR2 is SQIVND (reference sequence). The CDR3: CASSARIYGYTF. CDR3 in DNA: TGTGCCAGTAGTGCCAGAATCTATGGCTACACCTTC.

The V call is TRBV19, the J call TRBJ2-1; TRBD2 aligns across 9 bases. V gave up 3 bases and J gave up 7 bases; unmatched junction bases: 7. CDR1 is LNHDA, CDR2 SQIVND, per germline (reference sequence). The CDR3 extends over 15 amino acids. CDR3: CASSIGSGSKNEQFF. The CDR3 DNA is TGTGCCAGTAGTATTGGTAGCGGGAGTAAGAATGAGCAGTTCTTC.

V and J are TRBV19 and TRBJ2-7; the D gene is possibly TRBD2 (6 bases). The CDR3 extends over 14 amino acids. V was pared by 1 base and J by 6 bases, with 13 bases between. CDR1 is LNHDA, CDR2 SQIVND, per germline (reference sequence). The CDR3 spells CASSIALRGSEQYF. CDR3 DNA sequence: TGTGCCAGTAGTATAGCGCTGCGGGGTTCCGAGCAGTACTTC. Combining the CDR3 with reference TRBV19 and TRBJ2-7 gives the whole variable domain DGGITQSPKYLFRKEGQNVTLSCEQNLNHDAMYWYRQDPGQGLRLIYYSQIVNDFQKGDIAEGYSVSREKKESFPLTVTSAQKNPTAFYLCASSIALRGSEQYFGPGTRLTVT.